This TCR beta chain was recorded in a study of T cell responses to AZD1222 COVID-19 vaccine. Whole-study results and caveats: Rises in breadth and depth of Spike-specific TCRs came after two AZD1222 doses. Close to half of spike-specific TCRs reportedly recognize unmutated variant regions. In a largely white British group with more females than males, clonal diversity was possibly underestimated.

Using immunoSEQ multiplex PCR, the repertoire was profiled, and TCRdb retains in-frame clones only, with some absent. The sample contains around 100,000 clones, about nine tenths of which appear only once. Germline CDR1 MNHEY, CDR2 SVGAGI. The germline V and J ends were trimmed by 6 bases and 4 bases, with 16 bases remaining between them. This CDR3 has 15 amino acids. As regards this clone: Its antigen is unknown.

Sequencing used peripheral blood, obtained on day 0 of AZD1222 vaccination. This clonotype was sampled from an adult in good health. The chain joins TRBV6-5 to TRBJ1-3; possibly TRBD1 for D (5 bases). CDR3 in DNA: TGTGCCAGCAGGATTACGGGGCAGGGAGGAAACACCATATATTTT. Protein product: CASRITGQGGNTIYF.